The rows below give T cell receptor beta chains drawn from one sample of a study of CD8 T cells in Susac syndrome. TCRdb reprocessed the immunoSEQ multiplex PCR reads via MiXCR and lists one record per CDR3 protein. The data hold about 150,000 distinct CDR3 sequences, with over 85% observed a single time. The source material was CD8+ T cells from PBMCs. These receptors all come from a human donor with multiple sclerosis. Both conserved end residues are part of each CDR3.

V	J	CDR3
TRBV7-9	TRBJ2-7	CASSLAQSEQYF
TRBV30	TRBJ2-5	CARWERDGETQYF
TRBV20-1	TRBJ2-7	CSARDPGGSSYEQYF
TRBV7-2	TRBJ2-7	CASSLVGSSYEQYF
TRBV6-2/TRBV6-3	TRBJ1-1	CASSQSRTTEAFF
TRBV10-3	TRBJ2-2	CAIPGGNTGELFF
TRBV20-1	TRBJ2-1	CSAPRGQRVYEQFF
TRBV27	TRBJ2-2	CVTRDISASGLFF
TRBV29-1	TRBJ1-3	CSAQGRRDTIYF
TRBV12-5	TRBJ1-2	CASGSPGQGRGYTF
TRBV4-3	TRBJ2-3	CASSQDRGLGTDTQYF
TRBV7-9	TRBJ2-3	CASSMRPGLTSSTDTQYF
TRBV12-5	TRBJ1-5	CASGLVHFRKNQPQHF
TRBV2	TRBJ2-1	CASSEVALQDGQFF
TRBV20-1	TRBJ2-5	CSAPGRAHQYQETQYF
TRBV28	TRBJ2-7	CASREINSYEQYF
TRBV28	TRBJ2-5	CASSPSAGEYQETQYF
TRBV4-2	TRBJ2-5	CASSQVRQRPGETQYF
TRBV30	TRBJ2-7	CAWNWGLGNYEQYF
TRBV30	TRBJ1-1	CAWSYSQETFF
TRBV27	TRBJ2-7	CASTPAGTTLGEQYF
TRBV2	TRBJ1-2	CASALGTAFPNYGYTF
TRBV20-1	TRBJ1-2	CSARVPGQGSSGYTF
TRBV11-2	TRBJ2-2	CASSLRGGANTGELFF
TRBV9	TRBJ1-6	CASSVDSYNSPLHF
TRBV4-1	TRBJ1-5	CASSQAHALQPQHF
TRBV29-1	TRBJ1-2	CSVGDRLGGGYGYTF
TRBV29-1	TRBJ2-7	CSVERGQGFPEQYF
TRBV20-1	TRBJ2-3	CSARPGTASTDTQYF
TRBV7-2	TRBJ2-1	CASRTGTSGYNEQFF
TRBV5-6	TRBJ2-7	CASSPRTSNYEQYF
TRBV29-1	TRBJ1-2	CSVEDGEGQFYGYTF
TRBV9	TRBJ1-1	CASSTQGRPGRNTEAFF
TRBV30	TRBJ2-5	CACMGGSRQETQYF
TRBV5-6	TRBJ1-2	CASTNTGTRLNYGYTF